This TCR beta chain appears in the sequencing data of a study of PD-1 blockade in classical Hodgkin lymphoma. The CDR3 sequence is 12 residues long. The germline gives CDR1 SGHAT, CDR2 FQDESV (reference sequence). Trimming cost V 2 bases and J 3 bases, with 3 bases left between them. All patients experienced relapse after autologous stem cell transplantation, and brentuximab vedotin exposure was variable. The repertoire was sequenced with immunoSEQ multiplex PCR; TCRdb's copy has only in-frame clones and lacks some. Here the sample spans roughly 150,000 clones, about 81% being singletons. This clone has more than one count but fewer than ten. The same CDR3 arises from other DNA sequences in this sample as well.

This receptor was obtained from a human donor with classical Hodgkin lymphoma. The chain joins TRBV11-1 to TRBJ2-3; D remains ambiguous. The material was peripheral blood mononuclear cells (PBMCs), obtained before the second cycle of nivolumab. CDR3 in DNA: TGTGCCAGCAGCTTAAGGACAGATACGCAGTATTTT. It translates to CASSLRTDTQYF.